A single sample gave rise to the 5 T cell receptor beta chains below, sequenced in a study of early T cells in non-severe SARS-CoV-2 infection. MiXCR, applied by TCRdb to the 5' RACE reads, yields one record per CDR3 protein. The sample has tens of thousands of distinct CDR3 sequences; around 3.9% are singletons. The sequencing sample was made of whole blood. These receptors were collected from an adult who was a healthcare worker with PCR-confirmed SARS-CoV-2 infection or an uninfected control (not recorded which).

In DNA, the CDR3 is TGCAGTGCGCCCAGACAGGGGAGCTCCTACGAGCAGTACTTC. As protein: CSAPRQGSSYEQYF. J is TRBJ2-7 and V is TRBV20-1; 8 bases map to TRBD1. The CDR3 length is 14 residues. Germline lookup yields CDR1 DFQATT and CDR2 SNEGSKA (reference sequence). V was pared by 6 bases and J by 0 bases, with 7 bases of the junction left unmatched.

This chain links TRBV9 with TRBJ1-1, with D maybe TRBD1 (6 bases). Per germline, CDR1 SGDLS and CDR2 YYNGEE. There are 15 residues in the CDR3. Trimming removed 4 bases at V and 0 bases at J, with 13 bases between. The CDR3 nucleotides read TGTGCCAGCAGCCCGAGTCGGGGGCTGAACACTGAAGCTTTCTTT. Its protein product is CASSPSRGLNTEAFF.

This chain uses TRBV7-3 with TRBJ2-2; D is ambiguous. CDR3 length equals 13 residues. Germline V gives CDR1 SGHTA, CDR2 FQGTGA. With 1 base removed from V and 6 bases from J, the gap between germline ends came to 6 bases. The CDR3, as DNA: TGTGCCAGCAGCTTAAGGCGGTCCGGGGAGCTGTTTTTT. It is translated as CASSLRRSGELFF.

This clonotype was detected many times. This chain links TRBV12-3 or TRBV12-4 with TRBJ2-5, with unresolved D. CDR3 length: 14 amino acids. The ends were cut back, 1 base at V and 2 bases at J, with 8 bases in the middle. The CDR3 spells CASSLVGPQETQYF. CDR3 nucleotide sequence: TGTGCCAGCAGTTTAGTGGGTCCTCAAGAGACCCAGTACTTC.

This clonotype was counted many times. The DNA of the CDR3 is TGTGCCAGCTCACCAACGGGCGGCCGCGCTGAAGCTTTCTTT. Translated: CASSPTGGRAEAFF. The rearrangement joins TRBV18 to TRBJ1-1; no definite D call. V was cut by 2 bases and J by 6 bases, with 13 bases left in between. From germline, CDR1 is KGHSH and CDR2 LQKENI. The CDR3 loop spans 14 amino acids.